A selection of T cell receptor beta chains follows, all from one sample in a study of shared clonotypes between healthy human individuals. Clones were read by immunoSEQ multiplex PCR, and TCRdb kept only the in-frame ones, dropping some. Found here are more than 1.2 million clones, approximately 98.5% of them singletons; the top ten hold approximately 0.4%. Sequencing used naive CD4+ T cells sorted from blood. The receptors were gathered from a man aged 30 to 45 in good health. CDR3s include the opening cysteine and the closing phenylalanine or tryptophan. The order of the fields is V gene, J gene, clone size, D gene, CDR3 DNA, CDR3 protein. D genes are given only for firm matches. Only part of the rows carry a size: once, few, many, or a class if the clone is expanded.

v_call: TRBV27; j_call: TRBJ2-3; clone_size: .; d_call: .; cdr3_nt: TGTGCCAGCAGTTTATTTGTCAGAGAAACAGATACGCAGTATTTT; cdr3_aa: CASSLFVRETDTQYF
v_call: TRBV6-5; j_call: TRBJ2-7; clone_size: .; d_call: .; cdr3_nt: TGTGCCAGCAGTTATGGGGCAGTAGACGAGCAGTACTTC; cdr3_aa: CASSYGAVDEQYF
v_call: TRBV13; j_call: TRBJ2-7; clone_size: .; d_call: .; cdr3_nt: TGTGCCAGCAGCTTAAGGGCCGGTGAGCAGTACTTC; cdr3_aa: CASSLRAGEQYF
v_call: TRBV5-6; j_call: TRBJ1-4; clone_size: .; d_call: .; cdr3_nt: TGTGCCAGCAGCTTGGGCTTCTGGGAGAGTGAAAAACTGTTTTTT; cdr3_aa: CASSLGFWESEKLFF
v_call: TRBV7-2; j_call: TRBJ2-2; clone_size: .; d_call: .; cdr3_nt: TGTGCCAGCAGCTTGACTTGGGCCGGGGAGCTGTTTTTT; cdr3_aa: CASSLTWAGELFF
v_call: TRBV5-5; j_call: TRBJ2-7; clone_size: .; d_call: .; cdr3_nt: TGTGCCAGCAGTTGGGACCAGGGCCGAAATAACTACGAGCAGTACTTC; cdr3_aa: CASSWDQGRNNYEQYF
v_call: TRBV5-1; j_call: TRBJ2-5; clone_size: .; d_call: .; cdr3_nt: TGCGCCAGCAGCTTACAAAGGGGTCAGACCCAGTACTTC; cdr3_aa: CASSLQRGQTQYF
v_call: TRBV28; j_call: TRBJ2-7; clone_size: .; d_call: TRBD1; cdr3_nt: TGTGCCAGCAGCCCAGTCGGGACAGCAACCTACGAGCAGTACTTC; cdr3_aa: CASSPVGTATYEQYF
v_call: TRBV6-5; j_call: TRBJ2-6; clone_size: .; d_call: .; cdr3_nt: TGTGCCAGCAGTTATCTCTCTGGGGCCAACGTCCTGACTTTC; cdr3_aa: CASSYLSGANVLTF
v_call: TRBV5-1; j_call: TRBJ2-7; clone_size: .; d_call: .; cdr3_nt: TGCGCCAGCAGCTTGGGAGTAGCGGACTCCTACGAGCAGTACTTC; cdr3_aa: CASSLGVADSYEQYF
v_call: TRBV25-1; j_call: TRBJ2-1; clone_size: .; d_call: .; cdr3_nt: TGTGCCAGCAACTGGTACAATGAGCAGTTCTTC; cdr3_aa: CASNWYNEQFF
v_call: TRBV14; j_call: TRBJ2-5; clone_size: .; d_call: .; cdr3_nt: TGTGCCAGCAGCCAAGGAGGAGTGGCGAGAGAGACCCAGTACTTC; cdr3_aa: CASSQGGVARETQYF
v_call: TRBV6-5; j_call: TRBJ2-7; clone_size: .; d_call: .; cdr3_nt: TGTGCCAGCAGACAGCAGGGGCCCGAGGGGGAGCAGTACTTC; cdr3_aa: CASRQQGPEGEQYF
v_call: TRBV10-1; j_call: TRBJ2-7; clone_size: .; d_call: .; cdr3_nt: TGCGCCAGCAGTGAAGGGCGAGGACTTTACTACGAGCAGTACTTC; cdr3_aa: CASSEGRGLYYEQYF
v_call: TRBV20-1; j_call: TRBJ2-7; clone_size: once; d_call: .; cdr3_nt: TGCAGTGCTACCGACAGGCGCGAGCAGTACTTC; cdr3_aa: CSATDRREQYF
v_call: TRBV5-1; j_call: TRBJ2-1; clone_size: .; d_call: TRBD2; cdr3_nt: TGCGCCAGCGGGTCGACTAGCGGGAGCCTCCGGGAGCAGTTCTTC; cdr3_aa: CASGSTSGSLREQFF
v_call: TRBV18; j_call: TRBJ1-4; clone_size: .; d_call: .; cdr3_nt: TGTGCCAGCTCACCACCGAATGAGCGGATTAATGAAAAACTGTTTTTT; cdr3_aa: CASSPPNERINEKLFF
v_call: TRBV11-2; j_call: TRBJ2-7; clone_size: .; d_call: .; cdr3_nt: TGTGCCAGCAGCCCCCGGCGGATTGAACAGGGTATGATGGAGCAGTACTTC; cdr3_aa: CASSPRRIEQGMMEQYF
v_call: TRBV18; j_call: TRBJ2-1; clone_size: .; d_call: .; cdr3_nt: TGTGCCAGCTCACCGGGGGACAATGAGCAGTTCTTC; cdr3_aa: CASSPGDNEQFF
v_call: TRBV9; j_call: TRBJ2-3; clone_size: .; d_call: .; cdr3_nt: TGTGCCAGCAGCGTAGCTCGTGAGGATACGCAGTATTTT; cdr3_aa: CASSVAREDTQYF
v_call: TRBV4-1; j_call: TRBJ1-5; clone_size: .; d_call: .; cdr3_nt: TGCGCCAGCAGCCAAGGGGACAGCAATCAGCCCCAGCATTTT; cdr3_aa: CASSQGDSNQPQHF
v_call: TRBV9; j_call: TRBJ2-7; clone_size: .; d_call: TRBD2; cdr3_nt: TGTGCCAGCAGCGTAGGTTCAAGGGACTACTACGAGCAGTACTTC; cdr3_aa: CASSVGSRDYYEQYF
v_call: TRBV7-9; j_call: TRBJ2-4; clone_size: once; d_call: .; cdr3_nt: TGTGCCAGCAGCCTACTGAAAAACATTCAGTACTTC; cdr3_aa: CASSLLKNIQYF
v_call: TRBV27; j_call: TRBJ1-5; clone_size: once; d_call: TRBD1; cdr3_nt: TGTGCCAGCAGTCCGTTCGGGACAGGGGCCTTGAGGGGCAATCAGCCCCAGCATTTT; cdr3_aa: CASSPFGTGALRGNQPQHF
v_call: TRBV27; j_call: TRBJ1-1; clone_size: .; d_call: TRBD1; cdr3_nt: TGTGCCAGCAGTCTGTCCAGGGGGTGGATGAACACTGAAGCTTTCTTT; cdr3_aa: CASSLSRGWMNTEAFF
v_call: TRBV5-1; j_call: TRBJ2-7; clone_size: .; d_call: .; cdr3_nt: TGCGCCAGCAGCTTGGCCCTTAGTCCCCACGAGCAGTACTTC; cdr3_aa: CASSLALSPHEQYF
v_call: TRBV28; j_call: TRBJ2-3; clone_size: .; d_call: .; cdr3_nt: TGTGCCAGCAGTTTCTTCCAAGTGGGCACAGATACGCAGTATTTT; cdr3_aa: CASSFFQVGTDTQYF